Each of the 22 T cell receptor beta chains below was sequenced from the same sample in a study of T cell responses to AZD1222 COVID-19 vaccine. Measured with immunoSEQ multiplex PCR; TCRdb has only the in-frame clones, and not every one. The sample yields under 150,000 clones, approximately 92% seen once. The material sequenced was peripheral blood, taken 28 days after the second AZD1222 dose. Receptors were obtained from an adult who received the AZD1222 COVID-19 vaccine.

The CDR3 DNA is TGTGCCAGCAGCCAGGCGCCAGGAACCTGGGGTAATTCACCCCTCCACTTT. Translating gives CASSQAPGTWGNSPLHF. The J gene is TRBJ1-6, the V gene TRBV5-4; D is unclear. Germline-derived CDR1 and CDR2 are SGHNT and YYREEE (reference sequence). CDR3 length equals 17 residues. V was shortened by 4 bases and J by 6 bases, with 20 bases between the two germline ends.

The chain is built from TRBV19 and TRBJ1-1, with TRBD1 identical over 9 bases. The V gene end was trimmed by 6 bases and the J gene end by 4 bases; junction bases not matched to a gene: 9. The CDR3 spans 15 residues. Germline V gene data show CDR1 as LNHDA and CDR2 as SQIVND (reference sequence). DNA for the CDR3: TGTGCCAGTAGCCGAACCGGGACAGGGATCACTGAAGCTTTCTTT. Translating it yields CASSRTGTGITEAFF.

This clone was seen a single time. The chain couples TRBV28 to TRBJ1-2, with TRBD1 identical over 9 bases. V lost 6 bases and J lost 7; bases outside the gene matches: 3. The V gene's germline CDR1 is MDHEN and CDR2 SYDVKM. This CDR3 spans 12 amino acids. The CDR3 DNA reads TGTGCCAGCAGACTACAGGGGGCTGGCTACACCTTC. Protein sequence: CASRLQGAGYTF.

The V call is TRBV4-2, the J call TRBJ2-1; D unresolved. CDR1 and CDR2 (germline): LGHNA, YNFKEQ. The CDR3 is 11 amino acids. Trimming pared 2 bases from V and 10 bases from J, leaving 6 bases between. The CDR3 DNA follows: TGTGCCAGCAGCCAAAACTGGGAGCAGTTCTTC. Its translation: CASSQNWEQFF.

The rearrangement joins TRBV7-3 to TRBJ2-7; TRBD2 is a possible D gene (5 bases). Between the trimmed V and J ends, which lost 5 bases and 2 bases, there was a span of 16 bases. This CDR3 is built from 15 residues. The germline CDR1 and CDR2 sequences are SGHTA and FQGTGA. CDR3 in DNA: TGTGCCAGCAGCCGCAACCCCGGGATGCCCTACGAGCAGTACTTC. As protein: CASSRNPGMPYEQYF.

The CDR3 nucleotides read TGTGCCAGCAGCTCCGGCAAACCTGAAGCTTTCTTT. Its protein product is CASSSGKPEAFF. V usage is TRBV7-9 and J usage is TRBJ1-1; D not resolved. Germline V gene data show CDR1 as SEHNR and CDR2 as FQNEAQ (reference sequence). V lost 4 bases to trimming and J lost 6 bases, with 9 bases between them. The CDR3 spans 12 residues.

The chain combines TRBV6-5 with TRBJ1-3, with D tentatively TRBD1 (5 bases). Deletions cut 6 bases from V and 4 bases from J, with 16 bases between. The CDR3 is 15 amino acids. The germline V gene encodes CDR1 MNHEY and CDR2 SVGAGI. Here the CDR3 DNA reads TGTGCCAGCAGCCGGGGCTCAACTTCGGGAAACACCATATATTTT. Translation: CASSRGSTSGNTIYF.

This clone was observed once. The chain uses TRBV28 and TRBJ2-3; the D gene is possibly TRBD2 (5 bases). Germline V gene sequence: CDR1 MDHEN, CDR2 SYDVKM. The CDR3 is 13 amino acids. V shed 4 bases and J shed 6 bases, with 11 bases lying between them. CDR3 nucleotide sequence: TGTGCCAGCAGTTGGACTTTGGCGGATACGCAGTATTTT. This codes for CASSWTLADTQYF.

The chain combines TRBV4-2 with TRBJ2-7; TRBD2 matches 8 bases. With 4 bases clipped from V and 6 bases from J, the junction kept 14 bases outside the gene matches. The CDR3 spans 16 residues. CDR1 and CDR2 from the germline V gene are LGHNA and YNFKEQ. CDR3: CASSREGGRRAPEQYF. In DNA, the CDR3 is TGTGCCAGCAGCCGAGAAGGCGGGAGGAGGGCACCCGAGCAGTACTTC.

The rearrangement uses TRBV4-1 and TRBJ1-2; 10 bases are shared with TRBD1. Germline V lookup: CDR1 MGHRA, CDR2 YSYEKL. With V trimmed by 3 bases and J by 4 bases, 8 bases remained unmatched. CDR3 length equals 16 residues. The CDR3 bases are TGCGCCAGCAGCCAGGACCCGGGACAGGGGCTCTATGGCTACACCTTC. Encoded protein: CASSQDPGQGLYGYTF.

The V call is TRBV13, the J call TRBJ1-6; unclear D gene. Germline V gene sequence: CDR1 PRHDT, CDR2 FYEKMQ (reference sequence). V was pared by 6 bases and J by 7 bases, with 10 bases between. The CDR3 covers 13 residues. Written as DNA, the CDR3 is TGTGCCAGCAGTAGGGTAAGGAATTCACCCCTCCACTTT. It translates to CASSRVRNSPLHF.

The chain combines TRBV6-5 with TRBJ1-5; possible D gene TRBD1, 6 bases. Germline V gene lookup returns CDR1 MNHEY and CDR2 SVGAGI. Trimming removed 9 bases from V and 7 bases from J, with 22 bases in between. There are 15 residues in the CDR3. The CDR3 is CASSRDTVPGQPQHF. CDR3 nucleotide sequence: TGTGCCAGTAGCCGGGACACAGTTCCGGGGCAGCCCCAGCATTTT.

This clone showed up just a few times. V usage is TRBV20-1 and J usage is TRBJ1-5; D possibly corresponds to TRBD1 (6 bases). The CDR3 contains 9 residues. Germline V gives CDR1 DFQATT, CDR2 SNEGSKA (reference sequence). The CDR3, as DNA: TGCAGCAGGGGACAGCCCCAGCATTTT. Its protein is CSRGQPQHF.

This CDR3 is CASTTPLGTGREQFF. CDR3 sequence (DNA): TGTGCCAGCACTACACCCTTGGGCACAGGGCGTGAGCAGTTCTTC. The rearrangement links TRBV28 to TRBJ2-1, with D possibly being TRBD1 (6 bases). The CDR3 spans 15 residues. Germline assignment: CDR1 MDHEN and CDR2 SYDVKM. V was trimmed by 7 bases and J by 9 bases, leaving 22 bases between them.

This chain uses TRBV6-5 with TRBJ2-1; D call uncertain. CDR1 is MNHEY and CDR2 is SVGAGI in the germline V gene. The V gene lost 6 bases and the J gene lost 6 bases, with 9 bases spanning the gap. The CDR3 loop spans 12 amino acids. CDR3 amino acids: CASREYGNEQFF. CDR3 coding DNA: TGTGCCAGCAGGGAGTACGGCAATGAGCAGTTCTTC.

CDR3 loop: CASSPLPEGRYGYTF. The CDR3 DNA is TGTGCCAGCTCACCTCTACCGGAAGGGCGCTATGGCTACACCTTC. The chain links TRBV18 to TRBJ1-2; D remains ambiguous. This CDR3 is 15 amino acids long. Germline-derived CDR1 and CDR2 are KGHSH and LQKENI. V lost 3 bases and J 4 bases, leaving 15 bases between the germline ends.

This clone was recorded once. This chain connects TRBV7-9 to TRBJ2-2; D gene unclear. V lost 5 bases and J 2 bases, leaving 12 bases between the germline ends. Germline lookup yields CDR1 SEHNR and CDR2 FQNEAQ (reference sequence). This CDR3 has 15 residues. CDR3 in DNA: TGTGCCAGCAGCGAGAAGCAGAGAAACACCGGGGAGCTGTTTTTT. Translated, it gives CASSEKQRNTGELFF.

This clone was detected once. The chain couples TRBV7-3 to TRBJ2-1; 8 bases match TRBD2. The germline gives CDR1 SGHTA, CDR2 FQGTGA. The CDR3 loop spans 15 amino acids. V shed 5 bases, J shed 0 bases, and the junction held 3 bases outside the gene matches. The CDR3 protein is CASSISGASYNEQFF. CDR3 coding DNA: TGTGCCAGCAGCATTAGCGGGGCCTCCTACAATGAGCAGTTCTTC.

This chain connects TRBV4-2 to TRBJ2-1; 10 positions agree with TRBD2. CDR3 size: 15 residues. V was clipped by 1 base and J by 6 bases; unmatched bases: 3. Germline values: CDR1 LGHNA, CDR2 YNFKEQ. This chain's CDR3 is CASSQGLAGANEQFF. The CDR3 DNA is TGTGCCAGCAGCCAAGGGCTAGCGGGAGCCAATGAGCAGTTCTTC.

This chain connects TRBV7-3 to TRBJ1-6; tentatively, D is TRBD1 (5 bases). The CDR3 covers 14 residues. CDR1 SGHTA and CDR2 FQGTGA come from the germline V gene. V was pared by 8 bases and J by 6 bases, with 14 bases between. This chain's CDR3 is CASPWRGGNSPLHF. Written as DNA, the CDR3 is TGTGCCAGCCCGTGGAGGGGCGGTAATTCACCCCTCCACTTT.

The CDR3 sequence: CASSVSGYGGYTF. The CDR3 coding sequence is TGTGCCAGCAGCGTCAGTGGGTATGGTGGCTACACCTTC. J is TRBJ1-2 and V is TRBV5-6; D is ambiguous. CDR3 length: 13 residues. V was clipped by 4 bases and J by 7 bases, with 14 bases between them. The V gene's germline CDR1 is SGHDT and CDR2 YYEEEE.

The J gene is TRBJ1-1, the V gene TRBV15, with D perhaps matching TRBD1 (6 bases). The CDR3 length is 13 residues. V shed 5 bases and J shed 1 base, with 8 bases lying between them. CDR1 is LNHNV, CDR2 YYDKDF, per germline (reference sequence). CDR3 in DNA: TGTGCCACCAGCTGGGACAAGAACACTGAAGCTTTCTTT. Its protein is CATSWDKNTEAFF.